This entry lists 2 T cell receptor beta chains sequenced from one sample in a study of CD8+CD57+ T cells in acquired aplastic anemia. Genomic DNA, serving as template, underwent TCR beta VDJ and CDR3 profiling. One entry per CDR3 protein, called by TCRdb with MiXCR from the reads. The data hold under 200,000 distinct CDR3 sequences, with roughly 48% observed a single time. Sequenced: sorted CD4+, CD8+, or CD8+CD57+ T cells (not recorded which) from PBMCs. The source of these receptors is a human donor in good health.

This clonotype was counted at least ten times. CDR3 nucleotide sequence: TGTGCCAGCAGCTTATGGCAGGTGCCGAACACTGAAGCTTTCTTT. Translated, it gives CASSLWQVPNTEAFF. J is TRBJ1-1 and V is TRBV7-3; D is ambiguous. The germline V gene encodes CDR1 SGHTA and CDR2 FQGTGA. V lost 2 bases and J lost 1, with 11 bases in between. The CDR3 has 15 residues.

Many counts were recorded for this clonotype. This sequence joins TRBV20-1 and TRBJ1-1; a possible D gene is TRBD1 (5 bases). The CDR3 covers 18 residues. Trimming stripped 0 bases from V and 5 bases from J, with 25 bases between. Germline V gives CDR1 DFQATT, CDR2 SNEGSKA (reference sequence). The CDR3 sequence is CSAREVLFFDSQVTEAFF. In DNA form, the CDR3 reads TGCAGTGCTAGAGAAGTTCTGTTTTTTGACAGTCAGGTTACTGAAGCTTTCTTT.